This paragraph reports one TCR beta chain. No cognate antigen has been identified for it. Base qualities are not recorded, but no much larger clone differs from it by a single base. The data were taken from a study of cytomegalovirus exposure and HLA in healthy donors listed by TCRdb under 2017. With respect to the entire study: An earlier analysis of about 530 of the donors reported around 280 Gb of sequence data and 117 million unique TCR beta sequences obtained from roughly 180 million T cells. In the later analysis, no new phenotypic data were used to find candidate immune exposures; instead, reliance was placed on TCR beta sequences and their occurrence across donors. The genetic ancestry cluster associated with self-reported Caucasian donors included 65% to 90% of the approximately 400 genotyped donors. HLA typing included class I and class II loci at four-digit resolution. All discovery cohort repertoires had been generated using a single sequencing platform. Using immunosequencing, the study profiled T cell repertoires from around 670 subjects and related those repertoires to cytomegalovirus serostatus. In a later genetic analysis, genome-wide SNP genotypes for about 65% of the roughly 670 donors were used, and that subset was treated as a discovery cohort. A handful of DR-DQ haplotypes were treated as single units for association and clustering because of strong linkage in the cohort. Across under 500 genotyped donors of the cohort, an average of about 250,000 unique TCR beta nucleotide sequences per donor were sequenced, and approximately 19% of those sequences were non-productive. The study combined high-throughput TCR immunosequencing, statistical association of individual TCRs with disease status, and machine learning to predict cytomegalovirus infection status. Donor age, sex, ethnicity and CMV serostatus were compiled alongside the repertoire data. Typing coverage differed by locus: A, B, C, DRB1 and DQB1 were typed in about 629-640 donors, DQA1 in about 500, DPA1 in nearly 610, and DPB1 in 450 to 480. The study aimed to test whether cataloging public T cell receptors could reveal signatures of past pathogen exposure. To decide whether each TCR beta V gene segment behaved as functional or pseudogenic, an earlier analysis of some 600 of the donors relied on high-throughput TCR beta sequencing. In a later analysis, previously published TCR beta repertoires from 670 or so donors were re-analyzed and high-resolution HLA genotyping was added so that TCR occurrence patterns could be studied. About 280 gigabases of sequencing data and around 88 million unique TCR sequences made up an early release that covered around 640 HLA-typed donors. A separate validation cohort of roughly 130 different subjects was used in addition to the roughly 700-subject first cohort. Study-level results and caveats: A further reported finding was that TCR beta sequences accurately predicted the HLA-A and HLA-B alleles for most subjects in the first cohort. Some IMGT-functional V segments, including TRBV6-2 and TRBV6-3, could not be distinguished by the 87-base-pair reads and were therefore excluded. The classifier was reported to diagnose cytomegalovirus status with high specificity and sensitivity in both the original cohort and the validation cohort. In a later analysis, 16,951 TCR beta sequences were associated with specific HLA alleles at a false discovery rate of 0.05. Correlated functional status among segregating V segments might be attributable to linkage disequilibrium, but an unknown experimental factor could not be ruled out. Roughly uniform sequencing depth across donors was assumed in presence/absence analyses, although this assumption may not hold. The study gave a list of some 150 TCR beta chains associated with cytomegalovirus. According to a later analysis, TCR association rates differed among HLA loci, with DRB1 alleles showing the most associated TCRs and HLA-C alleles showing the fewest. Compared with the 666-donor mean, donors in an Asian-associated ancestry cluster had fewer N-insertions in productive TCRs, according to a later genetic analysis. In a later analysis, HLA-associated TCR beta chains showed more clonal expansion and lower generation probabilities than non-associated chains that were equally common. Most TCR sequences were observed very rarely across donors, whereas some public TCRs were present in many individuals. In a later analysis, several top co-occurrence clusters were reported to appear linked to parvovirus B19, influenza, CMV and Epstein-Barr virus. An association between a missense DCLRE1C variant and V-gene and J-gene trimming of TCR beta chains was found in a later genetic analysis and replicated in an independent cohort. In this cohort, only TCR beta chains were sequenced, and detectable features were limited by the absence of alpha or paired-chain data. Because HLA typing was unavailable for some donors at each locus, only the typed subset was used in association tests. According to the authors, the approach could potentially be generalized to other disease states and immunological phenotypes. Because counts were too low, about 17 rarely observed V segments, including chromosome 9 orphons, were excluded from the earlier analysis of 587 of the donors. Strong co-occurrence of HLA alleles, especially DR and DQ, made assigning TCR associations to individual alleles difficult. For the cohort, immune exposure information was limited to CMV serostatus. In vitro tests confirmed that a few of the cytomegalovirus-associated TCR beta chains recognize cytomegalovirus antigens. According to a later analysis, most CMV-associated TCR beta chains appeared to be HLA-restricted, and the HLA associations seemed to be driven largely by CMV exposure. In an earlier analysis of several hundred of the donors, most TCR beta V segments were observed in productive rearrangements about 87% or about 30% of the time, broadly matching IMGT annotations. A cluster of highly shared sequence variants was judged likely to be a technical artifact of the sequencing pipeline.

To prepare the library, the immunoSEQ multiplex PCR assay was applied. For the multiplex PCR, a mixture combining 60 forward primers for TCR Vbeta segments and 13 reverse primers for TCR Jbeta segments was used. The CDR3 region of rearranged TCR beta genes was amplified from genomic DNA by a multiplex PCR assay. The Illumina HiSeq System was used to sequence the amplified TCR beta libraries as 87-base-pair reads. The study's processing was this. A later analysis tallied 75 million to 85 million unique TCR beta chains across the 666 repertoires, and about 12 million of those chains were shared by two or more donors. Raw reads were error-corrected and collapsed into unique sequences with a nearest-neighbor algorithm that merged closely related sequences to remove PCR and sequencing errors. CDR3 sequences were aligned to IMGT reference sequences to assign V, D and J gene segments. For a sequence to be retained, a match of at least six nucleotides to both a V gene segment and a J gene segment was required. A rearrangement counted as productive if the CDR3 had no stop codons and remained in frame with V and J, and every other rearrangement counted as non-productive. CDR3 was defined by IMGT convention, running from the second conserved V-encoded cysteine to the conserved J-encoded phenylalanine. Sequences without an unambiguous match to a single V gene segment were excluded from the earlier analysis of approximately 560 of the donors. In an earlier analysis of roughly 500 of the donors, V segments were called functional above 56.7% productive rearrangements and were called segregating when the between-donor standard deviation exceeded 5%. A statistical classification framework was built to diagnose cytomegalovirus status from the catalog of TCR beta chain sequences. A later analysis assigned V and J genes by comparing TCR nucleotide sequences with IMGT/GENE-DB human TR gene sequences. The TCRdist pipeline was used in a later analysis to assign CDR3 sequences and most-parsimonious VDJ recombination scenarios. In a later analysis, each TCR beta chain was defined by its CDR3 amino acid sequence together with its V-gene family, and reads without a unique V-gene family were excluded. In a later analysis, around 600 highly shared, low-generation-probability nucleotide sequences were removed to address suspected cross-contamination and a sequencing artifact. For each public chain, a later analysis derived a clonal expansion index from normalized ranks of inferred template counts within each repertoire. In a later analysis, generation probabilities were computed using a VDJ recombination model fitted to out-of-frame rearrangements, and the results were checked against IGoR. In a later analysis, hypergeometric tests were used to score TCR-TCR, TCR-HLA and TCR-CMV co-occurrence, with a repertoire-size bias correction applied to TCR pairs. In a later analysis, false discovery rates were estimated by permuting HLA or CMV assignments 20 times. In a later analysis, co-occurring TCRs were grouped using DBSCAN, and TCRdist sequence similarity was added for clustering within HLA-allele-positive subsets. Repertoires with fewer than 30,000 or more than 120,000 public chains, plus five repertoires with anomalous nucleotide sharing, were excluded from co-occurrence clustering. Drawn from immuneACCESS, this table holds only the in-frame rearrangements with V and J called that TCRdb kept. Clones are partly lost; checked studies trace under half to an unresolved V gene and leave the rest unexplained. V and J calls and clone size follow that table, whereas D and trimming were derived from the DNA. This sample comprises fewer than 250,000 clones, 70% to 90% of them detected only once. The ten largest clones represent 2.9% of the sample.

The cohort consisted of hundreds of healthy bone marrow donors. Cohort members were all nominally healthy when sampled, although unrecorded immune exposures were likely present. The donor was CMV seronegative and belonged to the group of 350 or so seronegative cohort members. A peripheral blood sample was provided by each donor, and peripheral blood mononuclear cells were used for TCR beta sequencing. The Qiagen DNeasy Blood Extraction Kit was used to extract genomic DNA from the blood cell samples. From cysteine to phenylalanine, the CDR3 is 18 amino acids long. Solely the CDR3 DNA is kept, with 54 bases framed from the first base. Based on the germline V gene, the CDR1 and CDR2 sequences are SGHTA and FQGNSA. Trimming leaves V shorter by 1 base and J shorter by 2 bases, with the junction holding 9 bases beyond the gene matches.

Sequenced material: PBMCs. The TCR comes from a man between 25 and 39 years old in good health and CMV-seronegative. This chain is built from TRBV7-2 and TRBJ2-2; TRBD2 lines up with 8 middle nucleotides. The CDR3 region reads CASSLVVLAGTNTGELFF. The DNA sequence follows: TGTGCCAGCAGCTTAGTGGTCCTAGCGGGTACCAACACCGGGGAGCTGTTTTTT.